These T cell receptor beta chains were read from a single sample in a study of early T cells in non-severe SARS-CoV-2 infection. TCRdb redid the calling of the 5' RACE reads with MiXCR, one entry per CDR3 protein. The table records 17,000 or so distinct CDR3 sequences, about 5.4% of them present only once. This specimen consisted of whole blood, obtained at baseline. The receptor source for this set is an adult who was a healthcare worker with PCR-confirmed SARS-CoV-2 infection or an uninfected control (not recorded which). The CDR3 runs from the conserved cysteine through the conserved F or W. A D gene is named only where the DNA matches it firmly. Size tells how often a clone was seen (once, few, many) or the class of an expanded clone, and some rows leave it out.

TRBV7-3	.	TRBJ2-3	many	CASSTSEADTQYF	TGTGCCAGCAGCACCTCGGAGGCAGATACGCAGTATTTT
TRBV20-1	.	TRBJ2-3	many	CSARIRVASTDTQYF	TGCAGTGCCAGAATTCGAGTCGCTAGCACAGATACGCAGTATTTT
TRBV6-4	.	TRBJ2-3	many	CASSEVLGATDTQYF	TGTGCCAGCAGTGAAGTACTGGGGGCCACAGATACGCAGTATTTT
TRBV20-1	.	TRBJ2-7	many	CSAASPGLNWEQYF	TGCAGTGCTGCAAGCCCGGGACTCAATTGGGAGCAGTACTTC
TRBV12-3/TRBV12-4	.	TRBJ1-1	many	CASSLKRNTEAFF	TGTGCCAGCAGTTTAAAAAGGAACACTGAAGCTTTCTTT
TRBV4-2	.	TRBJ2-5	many	CASSQAPTEYQETQYF	TGTGCCAGCAGTCAAGCCCCAACCGAGTACCAAGAGACCCAGTACTTC
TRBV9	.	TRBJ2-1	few	CASSVVGFRLNEQFF	TGTGCCAGCAGCGTAGTTGGTTTTCGACTCAATGAGCAGTTCTTC
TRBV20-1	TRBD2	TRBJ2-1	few	CSVLTSGGGNSYNEQFF	TGCAGTGTTCTGACTAGCGGGGGGGGAAACTCCTACAATGAGCAGTTCTTC
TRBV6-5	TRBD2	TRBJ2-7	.	CASRNLGRGGRSYEQYF	TGTGCCAGCAGGAACCTCGGGAGGGGGGGACGAAGTTACGAGCAGTACTTC
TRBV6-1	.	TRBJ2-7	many	CASSLRDGSYEQYF	TGTGCCAGCAGTTTACGGGACGGATCCTACGAGCAGTACTTC
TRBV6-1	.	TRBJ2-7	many	CASSEREGTPTYEQYF	TGTGCCAGCAGTGAAAGAGAGGGGACCCCAACCTACGAGCAGTACTTC
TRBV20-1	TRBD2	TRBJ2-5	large	CSARISGGAGYLKETQYF	TGCAGTGCTAGAATTAGCGGGGGAGCGGGATATCTTAAAGAGACCCAGTACTTC
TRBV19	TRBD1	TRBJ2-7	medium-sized	CASSIGQDEQYF	TGTGCCAGTAGTATCGGACAGGACGAGCAGTACTTC
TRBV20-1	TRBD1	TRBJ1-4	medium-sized	CSAGLDRNEKLFF	TGCAGTGCTGGGTTGGACAGGAATGAAAAACTGTTTTTT
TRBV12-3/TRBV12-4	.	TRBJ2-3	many	CASSLLRRVGDTQYF	TGTGCCAGCAGTTTACTCCGCAGGGTGGGAGATACGCAGTATTTT
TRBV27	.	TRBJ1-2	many	CASSPGYSYGYTF	TGTGCCAGTTCACCGGGCTACTCCTATGGCTACACCTTC
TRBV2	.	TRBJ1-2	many	CASKAFSPGYTF	TGTGCCAGCAAAGCATTTTCTCCTGGCTACACCTTC
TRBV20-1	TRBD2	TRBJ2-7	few	CSARPLSGGAYEQYF	TGCAGTGCTAGACCCCTTAGCGGGGGGGCCTACGAGCAGTACTTC
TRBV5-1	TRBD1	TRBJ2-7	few	CASSFRDRDYEQYF	TGCGCCAGCAGCTTCCGGGACAGAGACTACGAGCAGTACTTC
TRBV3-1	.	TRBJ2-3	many	CATAFPGTDTQYF	TGTGCCACCGCGTTCCCAGGTACAGATACGCAGTATTTT
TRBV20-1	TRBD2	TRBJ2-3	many	CSAGKQAGGTTDTQYF	TGCAGTGCTGGGAAACAAGCGGGGGGAACAACGGATACGCAGTATTTT
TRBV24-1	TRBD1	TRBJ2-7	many	CATTSVIDRAYEQYF	TGTGCCACCACCTCCGTCATCGACAGGGCCTACGAGCAGTACTTC
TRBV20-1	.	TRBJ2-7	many	CSARGGPFSYEQYF	TGCAGTGCTAGGGGGGGACCCTTCTCCTACGAGCAGTACTTC
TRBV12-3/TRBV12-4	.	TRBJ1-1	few	CASRLQGNTEAFF	TGTGCCAGCAGGCTACAGGGGAACACTGAAGCTTTCTTT
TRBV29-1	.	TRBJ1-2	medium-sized	CSVGQAGFYGYTF	TGCAGCGTTGGACAGGCCGGATTCTATGGCTACACCTTC
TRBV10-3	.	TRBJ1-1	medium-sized	CASETGHGLNTEAFF	TGTGCCAGCGAAACGGGACACGGGCTGAACACTGAAGCTTTCTTT
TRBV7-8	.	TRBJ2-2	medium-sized	CASSQGTVAGELFF	TGTGCCAGCAGTCAGGGAACGGTAGCCGGGGAGCTGTTTTTT
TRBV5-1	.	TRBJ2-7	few	CASSLDGLSSYEQYF	TGCGCCAGCAGTTTAGACGGCCTGAGCTCCTACGAGCAGTACTTC
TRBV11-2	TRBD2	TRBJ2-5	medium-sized	CASSFKTSGYQETQYF	TGTGCCAGCAGCTTTAAGACTAGCGGATACCAAGAGACCCAGTACTTC
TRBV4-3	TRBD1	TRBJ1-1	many	CASSQSRTGAYTEAFF	TGCGCCAGCAGCCAAAGTCGGACAGGGGCCTACACTGAAGCTTTCTTT
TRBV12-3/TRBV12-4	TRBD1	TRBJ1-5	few	CASSPSDRGQPQHF	TGTGCCAGCAGCCCCAGCGACAGGGGACAGCCCCAGCATTTT
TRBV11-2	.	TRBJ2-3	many	CASSFTWRTDTQYF	TGTGCCAGCAGCTTTACGTGGCGCACAGATACGCAGTATTTT
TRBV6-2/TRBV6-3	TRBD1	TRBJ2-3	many	CASTPDRGPADTQYF	TGTGCCAGCACCCCCGACAGGGGGCCCGCAGATACGCAGTATTTT
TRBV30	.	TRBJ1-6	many	CAWRLGSLSSSPLHF	TGTGCCTGGAGGCTGGGGTCCCTGAGTAGCTCACCCCTCCACTTT
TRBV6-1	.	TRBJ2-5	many	CASSEGLTLGEETQYF	TGTGCCAGCAGTGAAGGGCTGACCCTCGGGGAAGAGACCCAGTACTTC
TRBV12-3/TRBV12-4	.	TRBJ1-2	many	CASSLGLGVIKGYTF	TGTGCCAGCAGTTTGGGCCTAGGGGTGATCAAGGGCTACACCTTC
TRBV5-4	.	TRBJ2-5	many	CASSLAGTQETQYF	TGTGCCAGCAGCTTAGCTGGGACCCAAGAGACCCAGTACTTC
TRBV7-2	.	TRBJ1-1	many	CASSLPVNTEAFF	TGTGCCAGCAGCCTACCAGTGAACACTGAAGCTTTCTTT
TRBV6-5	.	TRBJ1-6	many	CASSSAGYNSPLHF	TGTGCCAGCAGTTCTGCGGGTTATAATTCACCCCTCCACTTT
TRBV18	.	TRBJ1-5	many	CASSSGRNSNQPQHF	TGTGCCAGCTCATCAGGACGGAATAGCAATCAGCCCCAGCATTTT
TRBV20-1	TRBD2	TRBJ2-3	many	CSAELAGVTDTQYF	TGCAGTGCGGAGCTAGCGGGGGTCACAGATACGCAGTATTTT
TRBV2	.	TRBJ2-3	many	CASNGGTDTQYF	TGTGCCAGCAACGGTGGAACAGATACGCAGTATTTT
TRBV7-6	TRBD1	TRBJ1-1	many	CASSGYRGTEAFF	TGTGCCAGCAGCGGGTACAGGGGTACTGAAGCTTTCTTT
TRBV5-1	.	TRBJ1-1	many	CASSPREDLEAFF	TGCGCCAGCAGCCCTCGCGAGGACCTAGAAGCTTTCTTT
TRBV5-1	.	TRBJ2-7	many	CASSLANFFSGTASYEQYF	TGCGCCAGCAGCTTGGCCAATTTCTTTTCAGGGACCGCTTCCTACGAGCAGTACTTC
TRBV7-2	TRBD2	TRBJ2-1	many	CASSGLAFNEQFF	TGTGCCAGTTCGGGACTAGCCTTCAATGAGCAGTTCTTC
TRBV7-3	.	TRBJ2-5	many	CASSPGGGDRGKETQYF	TGTGCCAGCAGCCCCGGGGGAGGGGACAGAGGCAAAGAGACCCAGTACTTC
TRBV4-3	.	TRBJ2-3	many	CASSQVLRGADTQYF	TGCGCCAGCAGCCAGGTGTTGAGGGGAGCAGATACGCAGTATTTT
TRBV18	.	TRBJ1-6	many	CASSPPTGENSPLHF	TGTGCCAGCTCACCACCGACCGGGGAAAATTCACCCCTCCACTTT
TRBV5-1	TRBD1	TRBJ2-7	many	CASSSGQVGSYEQYF	TGCGCCAGCAGCTCCGGACAGGTGGGCTCCTACGAGCAGTACTTC
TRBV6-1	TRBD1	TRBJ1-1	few	CAGGQGPNVNTEAFF	TGTGCCGGAGGACAGGGGCCGAATGTGAACACTGAAGCTTTCTTT
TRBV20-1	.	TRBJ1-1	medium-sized	CSRDRVNTEAFF	TGCAGTAGGGATCGGGTAAACACTGAAGCTTTCTTT
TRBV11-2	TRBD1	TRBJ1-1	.	CASSLTGMNTEAFF	TGTGCCAGCAGCTTGACAGGGATGAACACTGAAGCTTTCTTT
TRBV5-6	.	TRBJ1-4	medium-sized	CASSLVRAGDEKLFF	TGTGCCAGCAGCTTGGTTCGGGCAGGGGACGAAAAACTGTTTTTT
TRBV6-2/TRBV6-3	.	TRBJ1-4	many	CASSYDTGLTSEKLFF	TGTGCCAGCAGTTACGACACGGGCCTTACTTCGGAAAAACTGTTTTTT
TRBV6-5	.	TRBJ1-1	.	CASSYSRGHFGTEAFF	TGTGCCAGCAGTTACTCCAGAGGACACTTTGGCACTGAAGCTTTCTTT
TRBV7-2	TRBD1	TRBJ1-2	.	CASRLRQGRGYTF	TGTGCCAGCAGATTACGACAGGGACGGGGCTACACCTTC